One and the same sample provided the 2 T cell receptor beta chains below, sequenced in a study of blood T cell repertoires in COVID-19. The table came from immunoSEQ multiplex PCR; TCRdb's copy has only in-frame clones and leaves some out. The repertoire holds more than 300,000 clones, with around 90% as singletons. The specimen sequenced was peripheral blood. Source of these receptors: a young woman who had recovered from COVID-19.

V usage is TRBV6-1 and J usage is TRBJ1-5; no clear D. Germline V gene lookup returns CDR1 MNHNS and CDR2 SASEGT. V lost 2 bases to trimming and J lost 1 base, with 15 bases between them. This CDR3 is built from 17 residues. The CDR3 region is CASSEWGGRWSNQPQHF. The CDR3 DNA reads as TGTGCCAGCAGTGAATGGGGAGGAAGGTGGAGCAATCAGCCCCAGCATTTT.

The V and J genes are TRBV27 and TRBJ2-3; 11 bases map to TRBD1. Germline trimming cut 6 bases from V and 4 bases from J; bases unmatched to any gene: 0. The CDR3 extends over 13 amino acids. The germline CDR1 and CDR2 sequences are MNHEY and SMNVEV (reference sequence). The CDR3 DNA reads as TGTGCCAGCAGGGGACAGGGGGCAGATACGCAGTATTTT. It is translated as CASRGQGADTQYF.